The clone carrying this TCR beta chain was seen ten or more times. Its antigen is not identified. Library construction involved attaching unique molecular identifiers to individual cDNA molecules, which allowed quantitative, reproducible TCR counting. TCRdb re-called the RACE reads through MiXCR, storing one row per CDR3 protein. Altogether roughly 89,000 distinct CDR3 sequences are present, under 13% being singletons, with the ten largest covering roughly 1%. The time point denotes: patch test 3, about 24 weeks after DPC sensitization. Noted treatment: therapeutic diphenylcyclopropenone sensitization with weekly scalp DPC. V dropped 2 bases and J dropped 5 bases, with 19 bases sitting between them. The CDR3 loop spans 17 amino acids. Per germline, CDR1 MNHEY and CDR2 SMNVEV (reference sequence). The data derive from a study of human T cells and chemical hapten exposure. Study results and limitations: Sensitization with DPC brought no change to TCRs above 1 in 1000 in frequency.

Here the sequenced sample was whole blood, taken in connection with sensitization to the hapten diphenylcyclopropenone (DPC). This TCR came from a woman under 40 with alopecia areata. Some clones in this sample may be carry-over from other donors' samples. The rearrangement joins TRBV27 to TRBJ1-5; D is unresolved. CDR3 sequence reads: CASSLNGSPAEHQPQHF. The CDR3 DNA follows: TGTGCCAGCAGTTTAAACGGTTCCCCGGCAGAACATCAGCCCCAGCATTTT.